This record covers a single TCR beta chain. This sample is drawn from a study of CDR3 diversity in severe acne. Trimming shortened V by 3 bases and J by 1 base, and 11 bases separated the two germline ends. Germline-derived CDR1 and CDR2 are KGHDR and SFDVKD. The CDR3 is made up of 15 amino acids. TCRdb itself ran the PCR reads through MiXCR, one entry per CDR3 protein. Of fewer than 90,000 distinct CDR3 sequences listed, 45% to 55% are singletons. The rearrangement joins TRBV24-1 to TRBJ1-1, with D possibly being TRBD1 (6 bases). Sequenced sample: blood. The sequence was obtained from a male donor with severe acne vulgaris. The CDR3 region has the DNA TGTGCCACCAGTGATGCCCGGGGGGCGAACACTGAAGCTTTCTTT. Amino acid sequence: CATSDARGANTEAFF.